The T cell receptor beta chain under discussion was sequenced for a study of T and B cells in COVID-19 patients. Study as a whole: Median age was approximately 35 years in the recovered cohort and 67 years in the active-infection cohort.

TRB was amplified from about 260-540 ng of blood genomic DNA. The CDR3 consists of 16 residues. V lost 5 bases and J lost 6; bases outside the gene matches: 6. BIOMED2 TRB-A/B primer pools were used in multiplex TRB PCR. MiXCR, applied by TCRdb to the multiplex PCR reads, yields one record per CDR3 protein. The repertoire holds approximately 10,000 distinct CDR3 sequences, more than 25% seen once, with less than 35% in the top ten. This clonotype occurred many times. What was sequenced was blood. The clonotype originates from a human donor who had recovered from COVID-19. The rearrangement links TRBV12-3 or TRBV12-4 to TRBJ2-1; 14 bases map to TRBD2. As DNA, the CDR3 is TGTGCCAGCAGTCCGCCGGGACTAGCGGGAGTCAATGAGCAGTTCTTC. Translation gives CASSPPGLAGVNEQFF.